Described below is a single TCR beta chain sequence and its context. The data derive from a study of blood T cell repertoires in COVID-19. Study information: Spain, Italy and the United States supplied samples that represented acute and convalescent COVID-19. PBMCs, B-cell-depleted T cells, or T cells provided the cDNA or gDNA that made up the material.

Germline CDR1 is MNHEY and CDR2 is SVGAGI. The V and J ends lost 7 bases and 2 bases, in that order; junction bases with no gene match: 5. This CDR3 has 13 amino acids. In the authors' workflow: Using reference gene primer amplification, nucleated cell counts were estimated. Produced via immunoSEQ multiplex PCR; TCRdb's table is partial and in-frame only. That table furnishes V, J and clone size, whereas the DNA furnished D and trimming. The table has 130,000 to 150,000 clones, about 86% seen once; the top ten hold about 4.3%. Sample: peripheral blood. This TCR came from a middle-aged woman with acute or convalescent COVID-19. This sequence joins TRBV6-5 and TRBJ2-7; 7 nucleotides match TRBD2. CDR3 DNA: TGTGCCAGCACCGGCGGGGGAGCCTACGAGCAGTACTTC. This codes for CASTGGGAYEQYF.